This T cell receptor (beta chain) derives from a study of beta chain features in type 1 diabetes. Whole-study results and caveats: The naive, central memory and Treg TCRB repertoires showed an apparent similarity that was greater among patients than among healthy donors. Cells expressing TCR highly could be over-represented by cDNA sequencing. TCRB CDR3s were moderately but significantly shorter in Type 1 diabetes patients in all four CD4+ subsets.

About this clone: Its specificity is not known.

The sequenced template was cDNA made from the entire isolated RNA. Produced via immunoSEQ multiplex PCR; TCRdb's table is partial and in-frame only. The data hold hundreds of thousands of clones, with more than 13% observed a single time. The CDR3 spans 16 residues. The germline CDR1 and CDR2 sequences are GTSNPN and SVGIG (reference sequence). Trimming at V came to 3 bases and at J to 7 bases, leaving 16 bases not matched to a gene. The V gene is TRBV30, the J gene TRBJ2-3, with 7 bases aligning to TRBD2. Sequencing was performed on naive CD4+ T cells from blood. The sequence was collected from a man between 18 and 29 years old with type 1 diabetes. CDR3 DNA sequence: TGTGCCTGGAGGGCCAACGGACTACCGGGGGGTAATACGCAGTATTTT. Its protein is CAWRANGLPGGNTQYF.